This T cell receptor beta chain was identified in a study of cytomegalovirus exposure and HLA in healthy donors. Germline V lookup: CDR1 SGHRS, CDR2 YFSETQ. J was trimmed by 0 bases and V by 0 bases; bases with no gene match: 4. The length of the CDR3 is 17 residues. Primers: 60 Vbeta forward and 13 Jbeta reverse. Libraries were prepared by immunoSEQ multiplex PCR; TCRdb keeps only in-frame clonotypes and omits some of them. Here the sample table reports approximately 96,000 clones. Findings and caveats of the study: The authors listed 150 to 200 TCR beta chains as cytomegalovirus-associated. Relative to equally common others, HLA-associated TCR beta chains showed greater clonal expansion in a later analysis.

In the case of this clone: The target antigen is unknown.

The TCR was taken from a girl aged 5-17 years in good health and CMV-seropositive. Sequenced sample: PBMCs. The rearrangement uses TRBV5-1 and TRBJ1-3; 9 nucleotides line up with TRBD1. The CDR3 region has the DNA TGCGCCAGCAGCTTGGCCGGGACAGGGATCTCTGGAAACACCATATATTTT. Protein sequence: CASSLAGTGISGNTIYF.